This T cell receptor (beta chain) appears in the sequencing data of a study of identical twins. This CDR3 comprises 14 residues. V lost 0 bases and J 2 bases, leaving 9 bases between the germline ends. Per germline, CDR1 SGHRS and CDR2 YFSETQ. Using its own MiXCR run on the 5' RACE reads, TCRdb lists one record per CDR3 protein. The repertoire holds approximately 620,000 distinct CDR3 sequences, with under 9% as singletons. These data are also associated with another study on yellow fever vaccine responses in identical twins.

The genes are TRBV5-1 and TRBJ2-7; D not certain. This sequence was found in a woman aged 18-29 years in good health. The sample consisted of PBMCs. CDR3 region: CASSLVTATYEQYF. CDR3 DNA: TGCGCCAGCAGCTTGGTTACAGCTACCTACGAGCAGTACTTC.